What follows describes a single T cell receptor beta chain. Its target is not known. Measured with immunoSEQ multiplex PCR; TCRdb has only the in-frame clones, and not every one. The repertoire has about 45,000 clones, roughly nine tenths of them found once; the top ten carry about 4.4%. This entry comes from a study of graft-versus-host responses after intestinal transplantation. Overall study: Tacrolimus plus steroids were given to all recipients for approximately three years, preceded by anti-thymocyte globulin induction. Points from the study as a whole: Clonal ratios of graft-versus-host to host-versus-graft in allografts were high for patients exhibiting graft-donor T cell macrochimerism.

The CDR3 is 15 residues long. Germline V gene sequence: CDR1 MNHEY, CDR2 SMNVEV (reference sequence). V shed 3 bases and J 5 bases; nucleotides not matched to a gene: 6. The chain uses TRBV27 and TRBJ1-5; 8 nucleotides match TRBD1. Specimen: PBMCs, collected 524 days after transplant. This clonotype was obtained from a human patient who received an intestinal transplant, so some T cells may come from the graft donor. This chain's CDR3 is CASSFDRGGDQPQHF. The CDR3 region has the DNA TGTGCCAGCAGTTTCGACAGGGGAGGGGATCAGCCCCAGCATTTT.